This TCR beta chain was obtained from a study of control samples from healthy donors and cancer patients (dated by TCRdb to about 2020). Library preparation employed the immunoSEQ multiplex PCR assay. The source is immuneACCESS, and TCRdb retained only in-frame sequences with V and J called. Part of the clones is not carried over; for the studies checked, unresolved V genes explain less than half of this, and the remainder is unexplained. For this sample the table gives around 49,000 clones, of which about 92% were detected only once. Clones ranked in the top ten supply about 1.6% of the sample. In regard to this clone: There is no known antigen for this receptor. No per-base quality is available; no much larger clone lies one base away.

The CDR3 spans 15 residues, from the cysteine through the phenylalanine. The kept DNA is CDR3 alone, 45 bases in frame from the first base. CDR1 and CDR2, per the germline V gene, are MDHEN and SYDVKM. At the junction V is shortened by 7 bases and J by 0 bases, with 15 bases in between. The source of this sequence is a man aged 35 to 55 with colorectal cancer. The V gene is TRBV28 and the J gene is TRBJ1-1, with the D gene too uncertain to name. Sequencing was performed on PBMCs. The DNA reads TGTGCCAGCATCAGGACCCCTCAATTGAACACTGAAGCTTTCTTT. Translation gives CASIRTPQLNTEAFF.